This T cell receptor beta chain was profiled in a study of human versus mouse CDR3 diversity and MHC coevolution. Study-wide background: Each sample yielded about 0.6 x 10^7 to 1.8 x 10^7 valid reads.

The assay was immunoSEQ multiplex PCR, and TCRdb's table has in-frame clones only and misses some. The table records around 77,000 clones, 85% to 95% of them present only once. From germline, CDR1 is MNHNS and CDR2 SASEGT. The germline V and J ends were trimmed by 5 bases and 6 bases, with 13 bases remaining between them. The CDR3 covers 14 residues. This clone was found a few times. The antigen is unknown. General observations from the study: Roughly 1.5 million TCR beta clonotypes were estimated for humans, the largest repertoire.

The chain has TRBV6-1 and TRBJ1-4; no definite D call. The clonotype was recovered from a person aged 30 to 69 in good health. The material sequenced was naive CD4+ T cells from blood. Documented subset: CD45RO-negative CD62L-positive naive CD4 T cells. The DNA of the CDR3 is TGTGCCAGCAGTACCCAGCTCGGGGATGAAAAACTGTTTTTT. Protein product: CASSTQLGDEKLFF.